The 12 T cell receptor beta chains given below trace back to one sample, sequenced in a study of pediatric ulcerative colitis. Measured with immunoSEQ multiplex PCR; TCRdb has only the in-frame clones, and not every one. The data contain about 64,000 clones, 77% of them seen just once; the ten biggest clones take up 5.2%. Sequencing was done on a sample of blood. These TCRs come from a boy under 18 with moderate ulcerative colitis.

The chain joins TRBV29-1 to TRBJ1-4; possibly TRBD1 for D (5 bases). CDR3 length: 15 amino acids. Per the germline V gene, CDR1 is SQVTM and CDR2 is ANQGSEA. The germline V and J ends were trimmed by 0 bases and 8 bases, with 16 bases remaining between them. The CDR3 loop reads CSVEDITGGREKLFF. In nucleotides, the CDR3 is TGCAGCGTTGAAGATATCACGGGGGGGAGGGAAAAACTGTTTTTT.

The V and J genes are TRBV29-1 and TRBJ2-3; a possible D gene is TRBD1 (6 bases). Germline assignment: CDR1 SQVTM and CDR2 ANQGSEA. The CDR3 length is 13 residues. Trimming left V 7 bases short and J 6 bases short, with 17 bases between. The CDR3 reads CSARSGGLDTQYF. CDR3 coding DNA: TGCAGCGCGCGCTCTGGGGGCCTGGATACGCAGTATTTT.

CDR3 loop: CASSPWGDRGSYEQYF. The CDR3 coding sequence is TGTGCCAGCTCACCATGGGGGGACAGGGGCTCCTACGAGCAGTACTTC. The chain recombines TRBV18 with TRBJ2-7; 10 nucleotides match TRBD1. In germline, CDR1 is KGHSH, CDR2 LQKENI. The CDR3 is 16 amino acids. V was pared by 2 bases and J by 0 bases, with 4 bases of the junction left unmatched. Together with reference TRBV18 and TRBJ2-7, the CDR3 gives the full variable domain: NAGVMQNPRHLVRRRGQEARLRCSPMKGHSHVYWYRQLPEEGLKFMVYLQKENIIDESGMPKERFSAEFPKEGPSILRIQQVVRGDSAAYFCASSPWGDRGSYEQYFGPGTRLTVT.

J is TRBJ1-1 and V is TRBV20-1; D gene unclear. V lost 3 bases to trimming and J lost 7 bases, with 9 bases between them. The CDR3 is made up of 11 amino acids. The germline V gene encodes CDR1 DFQATT and CDR2 SNEGSKA (reference sequence). CDR3 region: CSARRAVEAFF. CDR3 DNA sequence: TGCAGTGCTAGGAGGGCGGTTGAAGCTTTCTTT.

CDR3 coding DNA: TGTGCCAGCACCGGGAACACTGAAGCTTTCTTT. Its protein is CASTGNTEAFF. The genes are TRBV6-5 and TRBJ1-1; unclear D gene. The germline V gene has CDR1 MNHEY and CDR2 SVGAGI. CDR3 length: 11 amino acids. V was clipped by 7 bases and J by 1 base, with 4 bases between them.

The chain employs TRBV7-9 and TRBJ2-4; D is perhaps TRBD1 (5 bases). Germline V lookup: CDR1 SEHNR, CDR2 FQNEAQ (reference sequence). This CDR3 has 15 amino acids. V was trimmed by 6 bases and J by 7 bases, leaving 19 bases between them. CDR3: CASSPSPGLWNIQYF. CDR3 bases: TGTGCCAGCAGTCCGAGCCCAGGGTTATGGAACATTCAGTACTTC. The variable domain in full, with the rest retrieved from reference TRBV7-9 and TRBJ2-4, is DTGVSQNPRHKITKRGQNVTFRCDPISEHNRLYWYRQTLGQGPEFLTYFQNEAQLEKSRLLSDRFSAERPKGSFSTLEIQRTEQGDSAMYLCASSPSPGLWNIQYFGAGTRLSVL.

This clone appeared a few times. The CDR3 DNA reads as TGTGCCAGCAGCCTCGACAGGGGAAGTGGCTACACCTTC. Translating gives CASSLDRGSGYTF. V and J are TRBV2 and TRBJ1-2, with TRBD1 matching over 8 bases. V lost 6 bases, J lost 7 bases, and 7 bases stayed unmatched. This CDR3 has 13 residues. Germline V lookup: CDR1 SNHLY, CDR2 FYNNEI.

V gene TRBV29-1 combines with J gene TRBJ2-3; D might be TRBD2 (7 bases). CDR3 length: 13 residues. The ends were cut back, 3 bases at V and 5 bases at J, with 12 bases in the middle. Germline V gene lookup returns CDR1 SQVTM and CDR2 ANQGSEA. The CDR3 protein is CSVDGGGRDTQYF. CDR3 bases: TGCAGCGTTGATGGCGGGGGCCGAGATACGCAGTATTTT.

This clone was picked up one time. This sequence joins TRBV4-1 and TRBJ2-3, with 10 bases matching TRBD1. Germline CDR1 reads MGHRA; CDR2 reads YSYEKL. The CDR3 spans 17 residues. V shed 4 bases, J shed 4 bases, and the junction held 11 bases outside the gene matches. The CDR3 here is CASSPFRQGANSDTQYF. Here the CDR3 DNA reads TGCGCCAGCAGCCCGTTCCGACAGGGGGCGAATTCAGATACGCAGTATTTT.

The V call is TRBV25-1, the J call TRBJ1-2, with 7 bases fitting TRBD1. This CDR3 is 10 amino acids long. Germline trimming cut 8 bases from V and 10 bases from J; bases unmatched to any gene: 4. Germline assignment: CDR1 MGHDK and CDR2 SYGVNS. CDR3 sequence reads: CASLGQFYTF. In DNA, the CDR3 is TGTGCCAGCTTGGGACAGTTCTACACCTTC.

The rearrangement links TRBV5-1 to TRBJ2-2, with a possible D match to TRBD1 (6 bases). V lost 0 bases to trimming and J lost 1 base, with 13 bases between them. In germline, CDR1 is SGHRS, CDR2 YFSETQ. CDR3 length equals 17 residues. The CDR3 sequence is CASSLAGLDRNTGELFF. The CDR3, as DNA: TGCGCCAGCAGCTTGGCAGGCTTGGACAGGAACACCGGGGAGCTGTTTTTT. Full variable domain (outside the CDR3, taken from reference TRBV5-1 and TRBJ2-2): KAGVTQTPRYLIKTRGQQVTLSCSPISGHRSVSWYQQTPGQGLQFLFEYFSETQRNKGNFPGRFSGRQFSNSRSEMNVSTLELGDSALYLCASSLAGLDRNTGELFFGEGSRLTVL.

The V gene is TRBV2, the J gene TRBJ2-3, with D unresolved. There are 13 residues in the CDR3. V lost 4 bases, J lost 2 bases, and 7 bases lay in between. Germline V lookup: CDR1 SNHLY, CDR2 FYNNEI. The CDR3 bases are TGTGCCAGCAGTGGGGCCCTCACAGATACGCAGTATTTT. This sequence encodes CASSGALTDTQYF.